This is a list of T cell receptor beta chains from one sample in a study of early T cells in non-severe SARS-CoV-2 infection. TCRdb redid the calling of the 5' RACE reads with MiXCR, one entry per CDR3 protein. This table has 65,000 to 85,000 distinct CDR3 sequences, around a tenth appearing once. The specimen sequenced was whole blood. Source of these receptors: an adult who was a healthcare worker with PCR-confirmed SARS-CoV-2 infection or an uninfected control (not recorded which). Both conserved end residues are part of each CDR3. Each record gives: CDR3 protein, V gene.

CDR3 protein: CASSSQGGTEAFF; V gene: TRBV11-2
CDR3 protein: CASSPGADQPQHF; V gene: TRBV5-1
CDR3 protein: CSVEDTRQTNEQYF; V gene: TRBV29-1
CDR3 protein: CSADPGTGDTGELFF; V gene: TRBV29-1
CDR3 protein: CASSQPGTATYEQYF; V gene: TRBV4-2
CDR3 protein: CASSLGRTTDTQYF; V gene: TRBV12-3/TRBV12-4
CDR3 protein: CASSPVVDGNTIYF; V gene: TRBV7-6
CDR3 protein: CASSMGGPAGANVLTF; V gene: TRBV19
CDR3 protein: CASSFSGLSNYGYTF; V gene: TRBV28
CDR3 protein: CASKSIAAGVHEQFF; V gene: TRBV27
CDR3 protein: CASSLGAFYRYF; V gene: TRBV7-2
CDR3 protein: CASSSPSEQFF; V gene: TRBV5-6
CDR3 protein: CASSFSQGGRETQYF; V gene: TRBV5-5
CDR3 protein: CASRWGTGSTDTQYF; V gene: TRBV19
CDR3 protein: CASSRDRGIDEQYF; V gene: TRBV11-2
CDR3 protein: CATSRDRGGEAFF; V gene: TRBV15
CDR3 protein: CASSYRLAGSREQFF; V gene: TRBV7-8
CDR3 protein: CASSRKGGDEQFF; V gene: TRBV7-3
CDR3 protein: CASSISGTGWNGAFF; V gene: TRBV19